Listed below are T cell receptor beta chains from one sample, sequenced in a study of radiotherapy plus CTLA-4 blockade in lung cancer. The table came from immunoSEQ multiplex PCR; TCRdb's copy has only in-frame clones and leaves some out. This table has some 73,000 clones, about 79% appearing once. The specimen was peripheral blood, collected from a patient treated with radiotherapy plus ipilimumab. These TCRs come from a human donor with non-small cell lung cancer whose response to radiotherapy plus ipilimumab could not be evaluated. Some clones in this sample may be carry-over from other donors' samples. CDR3s include the opening cysteine and the closing phenylalanine or tryptophan. The D gene is left open where the match is weak. Only some rows state a clone size, as once, few, many or a class for expanded clones.

DNA: TGTGCCAGCAGTTACTCGATGGGGGCTCTGTACAATGAGCAGTTCTTC
CDR3: CASSYSMGALYNEQFF
size: NA
D: NA
V: TRBV6-5
J: TRBJ2-1

DNA: TGTGCCAGCAGCTTGGGGAGCGGGGGGCGGCTATACGAGCAGTACTTC
CDR3: CASSLGSGGRLYEQYF
size: NA
D: TRBD2
V: TRBV7-2
J: TRBJ2-7

DNA: TGTGCCAGCAGTTGGGGGACATCCGCGGCCTATGGCTACACCTTC
CDR3: CASSWGTSAAYGYTF
size: NA
D: NA
V: TRBV6-5
J: TRBJ1-2

DNA: TGTGCCAGCTCATCGAACGGGGGGGCGACTAACTATGGCTACACCTTC
CDR3: CASSSNGGATNYGYTF
size: NA
D: NA
V: TRBV18
J: TRBJ1-2

DNA: TGTGCCAGCAGCTTAACTAGCGGCGGTGACGAGACCCAGTACTTC
CDR3: CASSLTSGGDETQYF
size: NA
D: TRBD2
V: TRBV5-4
J: TRBJ2-5

DNA: TGTGCCAGCAGACATACAGTGGATGCGGGGGAGCAGTACTTC
CDR3: CASRHTVDAGEQYF
size: NA
D: NA
V: TRBV7-2
J: TRBJ2-7

DNA: TGTGCCAGCAGCTCCGACAGGGAATGGAATTCACCCCTCCACTTT
CDR3: CASSSDREWNSPLHF
size: NA
D: TRBD1
V: TRBV7-6
J: TRBJ1-6

DNA: TGTGCCAGCGCTGGACAGGGAATGGTTAATGAAAAACTGTTTTTT
CDR3: CASAGQGMVNEKLFF
size: few
D: TRBD1
V: TRBV6-5
J: TRBJ1-4

DNA: TGTGCCAGTAGTAACGAGGGTTTGGGCACTAATGAAAAACTGTTTTTT
CDR3: CASSNEGLGTNEKLFF
size: NA
D: NA
V: TRBV19
J: TRBJ1-4

DNA: TGCAGCGTTGACGGGGGTCGAAGCACAGATACGCAGTATTTT
CDR3: CSVDGGRSTDTQYF
size: NA
D: NA
V: TRBV29-1
J: TRBJ2-3

DNA: TGTGCCAGCAGATCCGACAGGATCCATGAGCAGTTCTTC
CDR3: CASRSDRIHEQFF
size: NA
D: NA
V: TRBV6-5
J: TRBJ2-1

DNA: TGCGCCAGCAGTGGGGGAAGGGGCCGATCTTTTGGCTACATCTTC
CDR3: CASSGGRGRSFGYIF
size: NA
D: NA
V: TRBV10-2
J: TRBJ1-2

DNA: TGTGCCAGCTCGGACATTTCGAACACCGGGGAGCTGTTTTTT
CDR3: CASSDISNTGELFF
size: NA
D: NA
V: TRBV18
J: TRBJ2-2

DNA: TGTGCCAGCAGTCTCATCGGCTACGAGCAGTACTTC
CDR3: CASSLIGYEQYF
size: few
D: NA
V: TRBV6-5
J: TRBJ2-7

DNA: TGTGCCAGCAGCCCGGGGGGCAGGATTGATGGCTACACCTTC
CDR3: CASSPGGRIDGYTF
size: NA
D: NA
V: TRBV5-4
J: TRBJ1-2

DNA: TGTGCCAGCAGCTTCCACCTGAGCGGGGGGGGCACAGATACGCAGTATTTT
CDR3: CASSFHLSGGGTDTQYF
size: NA
D: TRBD2
V: TRBV11-1
J: TRBJ2-3

DNA: TGCGCCAGCAGCTCGGACAGGGGTAGAGCAGGAAACACCATATATTTT
CDR3: CASSSDRGRAGNTIYF
size: NA
D: TRBD1
V: TRBV5-1
J: TRBJ1-3

DNA: TGTGCCAGCAGCTACGGGACAGGGTTATCCTACGAGCAGTACTTC
CDR3: CASSYGTGLSYEQYF
size: NA
D: TRBD1
V: TRBV4-2
J: TRBJ2-7

DNA: TGTGCCATCAGGAGAGCGGGGCCAACCACAGATACGCAGTATTTT
CDR3: CAIRRAGPTTDTQYF
size: NA
D: TRBD2
V: TRBV10-3
J: TRBJ2-3

DNA: TGTGCCAGCAGCGTAGGGGGCGGGACAGGTGCCACCGGGGAGCTGTTTTTT
CDR3: CASSVGGGTGATGELFF
size: NA
D: TRBD1
V: TRBV9
J: TRBJ2-2

DNA: TGTGCCAGCAGCGTAGGGAGGGGTCCCTACGAGCAGTACTTC
CDR3: CASSVGRGPYEQYF
size: NA
D: NA
V: TRBV9
J: TRBJ2-7

DNA: TGTGCCAGTAGTCCCCGACAGGGCCTGGGGGCGAACACTGAAGCTTTCTTT
CDR3: CASSPRQGLGANTEAFF
size: few
D: TRBD1
V: TRBV19
J: TRBJ1-1

DNA: TGTGCCAGCACCCCAGTCGTCCAGGGGGAGCAGTACTTC
CDR3: CASTPVVQGEQYF
size: once
D: NA
V: TRBV6-5
J: TRBJ2-7

DNA: TGTGCTAGTGGTTTGGTTTCGGGTGGCTACACCTTC
CDR3: CASGLVSGGYTF
size: NA
D: NA
V: TRBV12-5
J: TRBJ1-2

DNA: TGTGCCAGTAGTCGCCGGGCCTCGGGGAGGGAGCTGTTTTTT
CDR3: CASSRRASGRELFF
size: once
D: NA
V: TRBV19
J: TRBJ2-2

DNA: TGTGCCAGCAGCTGGGGGACAGGGAAACACACTGAAGCTTTCTTT
CDR3: CASSWGTGKHTEAFF
size: NA
D: TRBD1
V: TRBV5-6
J: TRBJ1-1

DNA: TGTGCCAGCAGGAGATCCTCAGGATATGGCTACACCTTC
CDR3: CASRRSSGYGYTF
size: NA
D: NA
V: TRBV27
J: TRBJ1-2

DNA: TGTGCCAGCGGACTAGCGGGCAGACGAGAGACCCAGTACTTC
CDR3: CASGLAGRRETQYF
size: NA
D: TRBD2
V: TRBV2
J: TRBJ2-5

DNA: TGTGCCAGCAGAACGACAAGACAGGGGGGAGGAGATACGCAGTATTTT
CDR3: CASRTTRQGGGDTQYF
size: NA
D: TRBD1
V: TRBV6-6
J: TRBJ2-3